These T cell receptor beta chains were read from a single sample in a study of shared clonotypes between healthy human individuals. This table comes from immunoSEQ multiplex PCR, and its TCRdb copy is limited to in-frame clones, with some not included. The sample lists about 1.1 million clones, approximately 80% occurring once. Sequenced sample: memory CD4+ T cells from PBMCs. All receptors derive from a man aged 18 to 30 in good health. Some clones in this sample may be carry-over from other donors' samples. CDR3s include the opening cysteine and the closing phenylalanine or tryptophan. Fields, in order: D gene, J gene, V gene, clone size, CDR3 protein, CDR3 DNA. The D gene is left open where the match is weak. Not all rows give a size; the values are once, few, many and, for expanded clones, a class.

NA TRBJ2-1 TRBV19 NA CASSPGTRRNEQFF TGTGCCAGTAGTCCCGGGACACGCCGCAATGAGCAGTTCTTC
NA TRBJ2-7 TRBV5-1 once CASKGLATTRGEQYF TGCGCCAGCAAGGGGCTAGCAACTACGAGGGGGGAGCAGTACTTC
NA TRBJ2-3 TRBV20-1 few CSARKANTQYF TGCAGTGCCAGAAAAGCAAATACGCAGTATTTT
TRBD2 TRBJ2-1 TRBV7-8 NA CASSLALLAGDTRQFF TGTGCCAGCAGCTTAGCGCTCCTAGCGGGGGATACTAGGCAGTTCTTC
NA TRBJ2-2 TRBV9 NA CASSVVAQGGELFF TGTGCCAGCAGCGTAGTAGCCCAGGGCGGGGAGCTGTTTTTT
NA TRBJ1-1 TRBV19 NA CASSIEARTEAFF TGTGCCAGTAGTATAGAAGCGAGGACTGAAGCTTTCTTT
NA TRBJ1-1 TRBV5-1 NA CASSLDPGTEAFF TGCGCCAGCAGCTTGGACCCAGGCACTGAAGCTTTCTTT
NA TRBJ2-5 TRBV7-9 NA CASSLIGASQETQYF TGTGCCAGCAGTCTCATAGGGGCCAGCCAAGAGACCCAGTACTTC
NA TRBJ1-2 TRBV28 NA CASEYAGTPLHYGYTF TGTGCCAGCGAATACGCTGGGACCCCGCTCCACTATGGCTACACCTTC
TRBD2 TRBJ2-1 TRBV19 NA CASASGSSSYNEQFF TGTGCCAGTGCTAGCGGGTCGAGCTCCTACAATGAGCAGTTCTTC
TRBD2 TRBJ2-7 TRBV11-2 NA CASRPMTSGRREQYF TGTGCCAGCAGGCCAATGACTAGCGGGAGACGCGAGCAGTACTTC
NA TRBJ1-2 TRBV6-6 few CATTTDGSNRYGYTF TGTGCCACCACCACGGACGGATCGAACCGCTATGGCTACACCTTC
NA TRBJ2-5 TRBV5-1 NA CASSLDTGRGQETQYF TGCGCCAGCAGCTTGGATACAGGGCGAGGGCAAGAGACCCAGTACTTC
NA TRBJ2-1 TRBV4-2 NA CASSPSQVLSAYNEQFF TGTGCCAGCAGCCCAAGCCAGGTCCTGTCAGCTTACAATGAGCAGTTCTTC
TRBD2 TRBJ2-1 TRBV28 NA CASSFGGLAGYNEQFF TGTGCCAGCAGTTTTGGCGGACTAGCGGGGTACAATGAGCAGTTCTTC
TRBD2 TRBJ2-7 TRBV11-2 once CASRKISGRAFHEQYF TGTGCCAGCAGAAAAATTAGCGGGAGGGCCTTCCACGAGCAGTACTTC
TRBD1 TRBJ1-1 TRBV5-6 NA CASSSLDRENTEAFF TGTGCCAGCAGCTCCCTGGACAGGGAGAACACTGAAGCTTTCTTT
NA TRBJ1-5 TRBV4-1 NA CASSQVGRGQPQHF TGCGCCAGCAGCCAAGTGGGGAGGGGGCAGCCCCAGCATTTT
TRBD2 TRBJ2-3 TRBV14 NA CASSQPRTSGRSDTQYF TGTGCCAGCAGCCAACCGCGGACTAGCGGGAGGTCAGATACGCAGTATTTT
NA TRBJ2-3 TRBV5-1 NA CASSLDRITDTQYF TGCGCCAGCAGCTTGGACAGGATCACAGATACGCAGTATTTT
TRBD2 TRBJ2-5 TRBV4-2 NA CASSQFLRPAGEWETQYF TGTGCCAGCAGCCAATTTCTCCGCCCCGCGGGAGAGTGGGAGACCCAGTACTTC
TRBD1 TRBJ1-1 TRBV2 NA CASSEWAGGYTEAFF TGTGCCAGCAGTGAGTGGGCAGGGGGGTACACTGAAGCTTTCTTT
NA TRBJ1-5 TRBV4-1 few CASSQGYSNQPQHF TGCGCCAGCAGCCAAGGATACAGCAATCAGCCCCAGCATTTT
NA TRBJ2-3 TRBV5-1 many CASNLAVKGDTQYF TGCGCCAGCAACCTGGCGGTAAAGGGGGATACGCAGTATTTT
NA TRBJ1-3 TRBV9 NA CASSLAGRSGNTIYF TGTGCCAGCAGCCTTGCTGGCAGGTCTGGAAACACCATATATTTT
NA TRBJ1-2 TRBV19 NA CASSITGRYGYTF TGTGCCAGTAGTATAACCGGGAGGTATGGCTACACCTTC
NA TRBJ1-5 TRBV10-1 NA CASSLIGNQPQHF TGCGCCAGCAGTCTGATAGGCAATCAGCCCCAGCATTTT
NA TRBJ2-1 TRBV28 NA CASRLPVRGEQFF TGTGCCAGCAGACTGCCCGTCCGAGGTGAGCAGTTCTTC
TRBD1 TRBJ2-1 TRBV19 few CASSVTTGGGSYNEQFF TGTGCCAGTAGCGTGACTACAGGGGGCGGTTCCTACAATGAGCAGTTCTTC
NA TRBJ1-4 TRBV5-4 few CASSGDRWGKLFF TGTGCCAGCAGCGGGGACCGTTGGGGAAAACTGTTTTTT
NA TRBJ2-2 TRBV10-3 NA CAISFFDLRGSGGTGELFF TGTGCCATCAGTTTTTTCGACCTTAGGGGGAGTGGAGGCACCGGGGAGCTGTTTTTT
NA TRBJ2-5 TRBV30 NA CAWSVGPGNLKETQYF TGTGCCTGGAGTGTAGGCCCCGGGAACCTGAAAGAGACCCAGTACTTC
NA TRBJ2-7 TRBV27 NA CASSFTLGTVGGKYF TGTGCCAGCAGTTTTACTCTAGGGACAGTTGGGGGGAAGTACTTC
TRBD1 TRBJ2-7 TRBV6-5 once CASSYRQGVNEQYF TGTGCCAGCAGTTACAGGCAGGGGGTCAACGAGCAGTACTTC
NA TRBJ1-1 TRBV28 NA CASSLSAVLNTEAFF TGTGCCAGCAGTTTATCGGCCGTTTTAAACACTGAAGCTTTCTTT
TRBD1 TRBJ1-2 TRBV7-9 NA CASSLYRGVGDYGYTF TGTGCCAGCAGCTTGTACAGGGGAGTTGGGGACTATGGCTACACCTTC